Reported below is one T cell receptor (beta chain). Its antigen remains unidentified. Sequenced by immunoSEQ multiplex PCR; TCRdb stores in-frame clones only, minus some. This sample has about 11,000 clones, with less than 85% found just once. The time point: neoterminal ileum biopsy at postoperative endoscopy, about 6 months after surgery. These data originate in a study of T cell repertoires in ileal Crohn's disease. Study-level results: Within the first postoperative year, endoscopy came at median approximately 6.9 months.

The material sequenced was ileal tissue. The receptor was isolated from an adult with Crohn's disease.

CDR3 DNA sequence: TGTGCCAGCAGCCCTTATCAAAAGCTCCTCGGGACTGTCACTGAAGCTTTCTTT. This translates into CASSPYQKLLGTVTEAFF. This rearrangement joins TRBV14 to TRBJ1-1; the D gene is possibly TRBD1 (5 bases). CDR1 is SGHDN, CDR2 FVKESK, per germline. The CDR3 consists of 18 residues. The V end lost 4 bases, the J end lost 4 bases, and 25 bases lay between the germline ends.